This T cell receptor beta chain stems from a study of shared clonotypes between healthy human individuals. The study's findings and limits: Sample collection involved blood only; tissue repertoires are likely different.

The V end lost 4 bases, the J end lost 3 bases, and 19 bases lay between the germline ends. This CDR3 region has 17 residues. CDR1 and CDR2 (germline): SGHTA, FQGNSA. Clones were sequenced by immunoSEQ multiplex PCR, and TCRdb holds only the in-frame ones, with some missing. The table has fewer than 550,000 clones, about 79% seen once. Worth noting for this clone: Its specificity is not known.

This TCR was recovered from a woman between 35 and 50 years old in good health. Some clones in this sample may be carry-over from other donors' samples. Sequencing was done on a sample of PBMCs. The chain links TRBV7-2 to TRBJ2-4; maybe TRBD2 (6 bases). CDR3 region: CASSSAVAKGGKNIQYF. Written as DNA, the CDR3 is TGTGCCAGCAGCTCTGCAGTAGCGAAGGGAGGCAAAAACATTCAGTACTTC.